This TCR beta chain was observed in a study of blood T cell repertoires in COVID-19. Seattle patients were enrolled during active infection and followed longitudinally. In the original analysis: It was from reference gene primer amplification that nucleated cell counts were estimated. Using immunoSEQ multiplex PCR, the repertoire was profiled, and TCRdb retains in-frame clones only, with some absent. That table furnishes V, J and clone size, whereas the DNA furnished D and trimming. The sample holds some 80,000 clones, roughly 85% seen once. Trimming removed 5 bases from V and 6 bases from J, with 10 bases in between. Germline V gene data show CDR1 as MNHEY and CDR2 as SMNVEV (reference sequence). The CDR3 is 12 amino acids.

The chain is built from TRBV27 and TRBJ1-2; tentative D call: TRBD1 (5 bases). The receptor was derived from a man aged 55 to 70 with COVID-19, enrolled during active disease. Sequences were obtained from peripheral blood. The CDR3 region is CASSRIGDGYTF. CDR3 nucleotides: TGTGCCAGCAGTCGTATAGGGGATGGCTACACCTTC.